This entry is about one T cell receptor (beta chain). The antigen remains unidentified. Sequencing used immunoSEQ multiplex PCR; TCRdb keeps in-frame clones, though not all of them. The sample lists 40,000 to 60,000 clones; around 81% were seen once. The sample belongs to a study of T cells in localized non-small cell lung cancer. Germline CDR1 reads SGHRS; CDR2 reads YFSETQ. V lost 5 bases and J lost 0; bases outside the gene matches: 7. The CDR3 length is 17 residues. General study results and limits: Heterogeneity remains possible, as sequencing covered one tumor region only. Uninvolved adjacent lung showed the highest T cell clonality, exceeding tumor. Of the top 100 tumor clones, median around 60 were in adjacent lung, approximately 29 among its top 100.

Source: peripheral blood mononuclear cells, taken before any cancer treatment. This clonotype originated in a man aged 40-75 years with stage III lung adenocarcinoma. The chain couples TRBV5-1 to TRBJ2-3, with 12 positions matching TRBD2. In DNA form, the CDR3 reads TGCGCCAGCAGGTATACGGGACTAGCGGGCAGCACAGATACGCAGTATTTT. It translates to CASRYTGLAGSTDTQYF.